A selection of T cell receptor beta chains follows, all from one sample in a study of blood T cell repertoires in COVID-19. Generated by immunoSEQ multiplex PCR, the TCRdb table keeps only in-frame clones and is missing some. The sample has around 280,000 clones, approximately 90% seen once; the top ten hold about 5.7%. Sequencing was done on a sample of PBMCs or T cells enriched from blood (not recorded which). These TCRs come from a woman between 35 and 50 years old who had recovered from COVID-19. CDR3s include the opening cysteine and the closing phenylalanine or tryptophan. The D gene is left open where the match is weak. Clone size is stated in some rows and not others, as once, few, many or a class when expanded.

d_call,v_call,clone_size,j_call,cdr3_aa,cdr3_nt
-,TRBV9,-,TRBJ1-2,CASSEYRDGRYGYTF,TGTGCCAGCAGCGAATACAGGGACGGAAGGTATGGCTACACCTTC
-,TRBV14,-,TRBJ2-7,CASSQERTRTYEQYF,TGTGCCAGCAGCCAAGAAAGGACTCGTACCTACGAGCAGTACTTC
TRBD2,TRBV7-3,-,TRBJ2-1,CASSLVPAGAGNEQFF,TGTGCCAGCAGCTTAGTTCCAGCGGGAGCCGGGAATGAGCAGTTCTTC
TRBD1,TRBV28,once,TRBJ1-3,CASSRGQALGDTIYF,TGTGCCAGCAGTCGCGGACAGGCTCTAGGGGACACCATATATTTT
-,TRBV27,-,TRBJ2-7,CASSLGGQTYEQYF,TGTGCCAGCAGTTTAGGTGGGCAGACCTACGAGCAGTACTTC
-,TRBV7-2,-,TRBJ2-5,CASSLGAEVAETQYF,TGTGCCAGCAGCTTAGGGGCAGAAGTCGCAGAGACCCAGTACTTC
TRBD2,TRBV29-1,-,TRBJ2-3,CSVTLAGVDTQYF,TGCAGCGTAACCCTAGCGGGAGTTGATACGCAGTATTTT
TRBD2,TRBV28,many,TRBJ2-5,CASSTLAGGETQYF,TGTGCCAGCAGTACCCTAGCGGGAGGGGAGACCCAGTACTTC
TRBD2,TRBV9,-,TRBJ2-2,CASMAGGLANTGELFF,TGTGCCAGCATGGCGGGAGGGTTAGCGAACACCGGGGAGCTGTTTTTT
-,TRBV19,once,TRBJ1-5,CASRRGSNQPQHF,TGTGCCAGTAGAAGGGGAAGCAATCAGCCCCAGCATTTT
-,TRBV19,-,TRBJ2-6,CASTLQAAGANVLTF,TGTGCCAGTACCCTACAGGCGGCTGGGGCCAACGTCCTGACTTTC
-,TRBV4-3,few,TRBJ2-3,CASSQGQGNTDTQYF,TGCGCCAGCAGCCAAGGGCAGGGCAACACAGATACGCAGTATTTT
TRBD1,TRBV19,-,TRBJ2-5,CAVAGTGLETQYF,TGTGCCGTCGCCGGGACAGGCTTAGAGACCCAGTACTTC
-,TRBV27,-,TRBJ2-6,CASSRVAISGANVLTF,TGTGCCAGCTCCCGGGTAGCCATCTCTGGGGCCAACGTCCTGACTTTC
TRBD1,TRBV12-3/TRBV12-4,-,TRBJ2-1,CAISQGFNEQFF,TGTGCCATTTCACAGGGGTTCAATGAGCAGTTCTTC
-,TRBV28,few,TRBJ1-1,CASSFYSRAEAFF,TGTGCCAGCAGTTTTTATTCGCGCGCTGAAGCTTTCTTT
-,TRBV9,-,TRBJ2-1,CASSVVGTRDNEQFF,TGTGCCAGCAGCGTAGTAGGGACAAGAGACAATGAGCAGTTCTTC
-,TRBV27,-,TRBJ1-5,CASSDQGLGNQPQHF,TGTGCCAGCAGTGACCAGGGTTTAGGCAATCAGCCCCAGCATTTT
-,TRBV19,-,TRBJ1-1,CASSIDPRGQFEGTEAFF,TGTGCCAGTAGTATAGATCCCCGAGGACAGTTCGAAGGCACTGAAGCTTTCTTT
-,TRBV7-3,-,TRBJ2-3,CASSLSGRGEVDTQYF,TGTGCCAGCAGCTTAAGTGGCAGGGGCGAGGTAGATACGCAGTATTTT
TRBD1,TRBV9,-,TRBJ2-5,CASSVGSTGAETQYF,TGTGCCAGCAGCGTAGGGAGTACAGGGGCAGAGACCCAGTACTTC
TRBD1,TRBV28,-,TRBJ2-5,CASTSTGAVETQYF,TGTGCCAGCACTTCGACAGGGGCGGTCGAGACCCAGTACTTC